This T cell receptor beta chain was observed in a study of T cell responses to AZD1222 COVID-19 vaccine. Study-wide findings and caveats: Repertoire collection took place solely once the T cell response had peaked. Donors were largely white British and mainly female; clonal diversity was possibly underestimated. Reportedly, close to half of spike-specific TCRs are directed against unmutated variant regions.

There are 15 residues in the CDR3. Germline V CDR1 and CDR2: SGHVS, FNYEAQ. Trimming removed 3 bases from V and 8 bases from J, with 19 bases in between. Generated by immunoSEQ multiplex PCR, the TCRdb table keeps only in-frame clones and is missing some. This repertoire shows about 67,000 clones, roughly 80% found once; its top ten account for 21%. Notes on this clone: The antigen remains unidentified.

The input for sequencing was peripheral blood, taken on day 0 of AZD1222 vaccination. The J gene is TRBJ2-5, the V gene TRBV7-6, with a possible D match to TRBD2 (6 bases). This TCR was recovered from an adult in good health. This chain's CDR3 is CASSFNRDSPRTQYF. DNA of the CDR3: TGTGCCAGCAGCTTCAACCGGGACTCTCCCAGAACCCAGTACTTC.